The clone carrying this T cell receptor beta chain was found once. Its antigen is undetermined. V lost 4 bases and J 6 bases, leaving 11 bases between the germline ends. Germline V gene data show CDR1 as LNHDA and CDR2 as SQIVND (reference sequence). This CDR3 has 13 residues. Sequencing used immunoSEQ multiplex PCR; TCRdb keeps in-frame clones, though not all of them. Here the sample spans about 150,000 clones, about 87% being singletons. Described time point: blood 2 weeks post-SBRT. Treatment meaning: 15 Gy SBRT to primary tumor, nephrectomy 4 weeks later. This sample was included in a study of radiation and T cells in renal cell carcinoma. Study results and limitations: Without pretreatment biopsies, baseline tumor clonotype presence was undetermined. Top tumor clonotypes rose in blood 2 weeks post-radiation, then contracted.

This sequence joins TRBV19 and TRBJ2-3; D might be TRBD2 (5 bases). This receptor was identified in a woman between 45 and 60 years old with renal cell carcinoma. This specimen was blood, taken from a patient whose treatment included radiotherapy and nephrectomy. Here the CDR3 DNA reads TGTGCCAGTAGTACCACTAGGAGTGATACGCAGTATTTT. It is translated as CASSTTRSDTQYF.